This T cell receptor (beta chain) was recorded in a study of tumor-infiltrating lymphocytes in primary liver carcinoma. The investigators made TCR beta cDNA from about 500 ng total RNA, using a constant-region primer. Modified slightly, ARM-PCR produced TCR beta libraries over three nested multiplex PCR rounds. The two initial PCR rounds, nine to eleven cycles each, used TRBV1-TRBV30 forward and C-beta reverse primers. TCRdb redid the calling of the multiplex PCR reads with MiXCR, one entry per CDR3 protein. The sample has about 200,000 distinct CDR3 sequences; less than 65% are singletons. In germline, CDR1 is SGHAT, CDR2 FQNNGV. The CDR3 spans 14 residues. Trimming pared 7 bases from V and 6 bases from J, leaving 19 bases between. In addition to blood RNA drawn from unsorted whole blood, germline DNA was extracted. For this clonotype: Its matching antigen is unknown.

Study-wide points: Tumors and blood were compared for top-250-clone fraction, and tumors had the significantly higher value (p = 0.039).

The clonotype comes from an older woman with primary liver carcinoma and hepatitis B virus infection. This rearrangement joins TRBV11-2 to TRBJ2-7; tentatively, D is TRBD2 (7 bases). The sequenced sample was peripheral blood. CDR3 DNA sequence: TGTGCCAGCAACATGGGGGGAGGGGGTGGCGAGCAGTACTTC. It yields the protein CASNMGGGGGEQYF.